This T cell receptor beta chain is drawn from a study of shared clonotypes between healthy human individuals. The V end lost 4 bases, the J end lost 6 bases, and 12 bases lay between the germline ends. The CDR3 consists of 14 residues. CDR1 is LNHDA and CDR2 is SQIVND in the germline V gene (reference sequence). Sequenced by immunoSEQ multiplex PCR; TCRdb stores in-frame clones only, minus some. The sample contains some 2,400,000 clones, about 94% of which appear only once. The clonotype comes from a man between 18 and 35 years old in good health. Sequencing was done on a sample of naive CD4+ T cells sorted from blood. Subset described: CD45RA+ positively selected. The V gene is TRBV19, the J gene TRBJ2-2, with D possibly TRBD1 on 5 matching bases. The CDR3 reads CASSTGRVSGELFF. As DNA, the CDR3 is TGTGCCAGTAGTACGGGCAGGGTTTCCGGGGAGCTGTTTTTT.